These 4 T cell receptor beta chains originate from one sample sequenced in a study of T-cell memory formation after mild COVID-19. TCRdb analysed the 5' RACE reads with MiXCR anew, one entry per CDR3 protein. Among tens of thousands of distinct CDR3 sequences listed, 6% to 6.5% were seen once. Material for sequencing was PBMCs or a T cell subset sorted from them (not recorded which). The receptor source for this set is an adult who had mild COVID-19 (a few samples of this study predate the infection). Cell type and time point are not known.

V and J are TRBV20-1 and TRBJ2-5; D perhaps matches TRBD2 (5 bases). Trimming pared 3 bases from V and 4 bases from J, leaving 18 bases between. This CDR3 contains 15 residues. Per the germline V gene, CDR1 is DFQATT and CDR2 is SNEGSKA (reference sequence). CDR3 sequence reads: CSASGDSVSGETQYF. DNA for the CDR3: TGCAGTGCTAGCGGCGACTCGGTCAGCGGAGAGACCCAGTACTTC.

This clonotype came up a few times. The CDR3 DNA reads as TGTGCCAGCAGCCCACAGGGCGTTGCAACTAATGAAAAACTGTTTTTT. This codes for CASSPQGVATNEKLFF. This chain uses TRBV7-6 with TRBJ1-4; perhaps TRBD1 as D (6 bases). The CDR3 spans 16 residues. V lost 5 bases and J lost 0, with 13 bases in between. Germline assignment: CDR1 SGHVS and CDR2 FNYEAQ.

There are a few counts of this clonotype. The rearrangement joins TRBV24-1 to TRBJ2-1; weak D call: TRBD2 (6 bases). Germline V CDR1 and CDR2: KGHDR, SFDVKD. The CDR3 sequence is 16 residues long. The ends were cut back, 3 bases at V and 5 bases at J, with 16 bases in the middle. This CDR3 is CATSDSGQASNNEQFF. The DNA for the CDR3 is TGTGCCACCAGTGATAGCGGGCAGGCTAGTAACAATGAGCAGTTCTTC.

This clonotype has a handful of counts. CDR3 loop: CASSLATSSNEQFF. In nucleotides, the CDR3 is TGTGCCAGCAGCTTGGCCACTAGCAGTAATGAGCAGTTCTTC. The V call is TRBV5-5, the J call TRBJ2-1; D perhaps matches TRBD2 (6 bases). The CDR3 spans 14 residues. CDR1 is SGHKS, CDR2 YYEKEE, per germline (reference sequence). V lost 0 bases, J lost 7 bases, and 11 bases lay in between.